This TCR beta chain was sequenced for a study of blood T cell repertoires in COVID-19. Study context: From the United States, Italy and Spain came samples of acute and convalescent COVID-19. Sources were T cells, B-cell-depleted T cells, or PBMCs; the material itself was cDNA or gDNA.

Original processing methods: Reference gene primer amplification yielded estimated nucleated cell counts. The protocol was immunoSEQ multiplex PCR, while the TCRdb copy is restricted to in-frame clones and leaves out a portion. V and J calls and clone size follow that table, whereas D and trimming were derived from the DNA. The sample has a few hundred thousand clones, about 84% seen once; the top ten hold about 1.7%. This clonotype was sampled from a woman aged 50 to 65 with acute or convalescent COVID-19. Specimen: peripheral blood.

Here the CDR3 reads CASSATGRDEKLFF. CDR3 coding DNA: TGTGCCAGCAGCGCCACAGGGAGAGACGAAAAACTGTTTTTT. This rearrangement joins TRBV9 to TRBJ1-4, with D perhaps matching TRBD1 (6 bases). The CDR3 runs 14 residues. Germline CDR1 reads SGDLS; CDR2 reads YYNGEE. V lost 3 bases, J lost 8 bases, and 14 bases lay in between. The full variable domain, its missing parts supplied by reference TRBV9 and TRBJ1-4, is DSGVTQTPKHLITATGQRVTLRCSPRSGDLSVYWYQQSLDQGLQFLIQYYNGEERAKGNILERFSAQQFPDLHSELNLSSLELGDSALYFCASSATGRDEKLFFGSGTQLSVL.